The source of this T cell receptor (beta chain) is a study of OX40 agonist ivuxolimab in advanced cancers. Study-wide results and limits: Compared with CD4+, CD8+ T cells on average had more expanded clones.

To note about this clone: What it binds is unknown. One end of the junction fails to match germline, which may point to a read error. Other DNA sequences in the sample encode the same CDR3.

Sequenced by immunoSEQ multiplex PCR; TCRdb stores in-frame clones only, minus some. Here the sample spans roughly 53,000 clones, approximately 88% being singletons. Germline lookup yields CDR1 SGHNT and CDR2 YYREEE (reference sequence). The CDR3 length is 15 residues. The clonotype was recovered from an adult with an advanced solid tumor such as melanoma, head and neck, liver or kidney cancer. This chain connects TRBV5-4 to TRBJ2-5, with 11 positions matching TRBD1. The sequencing here drew on CD4+ or CD8+ T cells sorted from blood, taken in a trial of the OX40 agonist ivuxolimab. CDR3 sequence (DNA): TGTGCTAGCAGCCCCGGGACAGGGGGACGGGAGACCCAGTACTTC. It yields the protein CASSPGTGGRETQYF.